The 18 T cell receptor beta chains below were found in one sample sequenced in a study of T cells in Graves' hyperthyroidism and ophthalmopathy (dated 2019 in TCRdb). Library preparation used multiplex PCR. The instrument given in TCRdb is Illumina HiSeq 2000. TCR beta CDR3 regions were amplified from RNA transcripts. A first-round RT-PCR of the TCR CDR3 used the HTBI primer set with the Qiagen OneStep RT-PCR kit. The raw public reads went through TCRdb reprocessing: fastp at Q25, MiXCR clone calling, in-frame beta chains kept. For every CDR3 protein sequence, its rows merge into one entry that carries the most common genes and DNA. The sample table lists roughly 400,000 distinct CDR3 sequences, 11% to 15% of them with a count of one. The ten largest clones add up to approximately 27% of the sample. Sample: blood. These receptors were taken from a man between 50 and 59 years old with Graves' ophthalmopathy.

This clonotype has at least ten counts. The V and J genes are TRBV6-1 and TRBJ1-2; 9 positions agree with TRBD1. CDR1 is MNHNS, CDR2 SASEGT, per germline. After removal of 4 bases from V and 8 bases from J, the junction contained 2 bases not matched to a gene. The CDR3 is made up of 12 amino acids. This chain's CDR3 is CASSVGQGGYTF. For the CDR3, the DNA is TGTGCCAGCAGTGTGGGACAGGGAGGCTACACCTTC.

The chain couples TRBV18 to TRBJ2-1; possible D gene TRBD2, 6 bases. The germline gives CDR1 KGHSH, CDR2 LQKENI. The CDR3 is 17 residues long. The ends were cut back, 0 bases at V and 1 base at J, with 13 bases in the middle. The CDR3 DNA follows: TGTGCCAGCTCACCACCCTCGCTAGCGAGATCCTACAATGAGCAGTTCTTC. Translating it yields CASSPPSLARSYNEQFF.

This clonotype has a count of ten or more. The CDR3 region is CASSPISRGPQPQHF. The CDR3, as DNA: TGTGCCAGCTCACCGATTAGCAGGGGGCCTCAGCCCCAGCATTTT. V usage is TRBV18 and J usage is TRBJ1-5; TRBD1 matches at 8 bases. CDR3 length: 15 amino acids. CDR1 is KGHSH and CDR2 is LQKENI in the germline V gene. J gave up 6 bases and V 3 bases, and 7 bases lay outside the gene matches.

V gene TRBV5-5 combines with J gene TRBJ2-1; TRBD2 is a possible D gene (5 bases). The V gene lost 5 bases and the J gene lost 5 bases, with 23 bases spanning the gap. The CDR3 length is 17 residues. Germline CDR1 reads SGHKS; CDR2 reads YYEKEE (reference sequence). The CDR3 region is CASRWSGGTRLNNEQFF. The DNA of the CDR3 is TGTGCCAGCAGATGGTCTGGCGGAACCAGACTAAACAATGAGCAGTTCTTC.

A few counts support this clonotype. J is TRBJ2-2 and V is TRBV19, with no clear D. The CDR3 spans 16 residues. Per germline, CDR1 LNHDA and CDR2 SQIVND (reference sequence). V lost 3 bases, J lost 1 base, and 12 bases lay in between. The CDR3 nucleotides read TGTGCCAGTAGTATCGGTGGCGGCAAGAACACCGGGGAGCTGTTTTTT. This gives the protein CASSIGGGKNTGELFF.

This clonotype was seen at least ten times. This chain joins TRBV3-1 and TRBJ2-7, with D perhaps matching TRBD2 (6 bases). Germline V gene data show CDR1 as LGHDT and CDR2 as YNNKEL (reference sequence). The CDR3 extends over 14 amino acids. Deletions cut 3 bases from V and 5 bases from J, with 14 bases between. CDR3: CASSHGGTANEQYF. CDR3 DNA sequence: TGTGCCAGCAGCCACGGAGGGACGGCGAACGAGCAGTACTTC.

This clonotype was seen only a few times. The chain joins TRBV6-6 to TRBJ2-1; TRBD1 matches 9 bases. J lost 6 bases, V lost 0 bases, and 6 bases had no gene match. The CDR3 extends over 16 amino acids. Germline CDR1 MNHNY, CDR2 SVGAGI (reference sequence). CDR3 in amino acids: CASSYSETGGGNEQFF. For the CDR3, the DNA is TGTGCCAGCAGTTACTCGGAGACAGGGGGGGGCAATGAGCAGTTCTTC.

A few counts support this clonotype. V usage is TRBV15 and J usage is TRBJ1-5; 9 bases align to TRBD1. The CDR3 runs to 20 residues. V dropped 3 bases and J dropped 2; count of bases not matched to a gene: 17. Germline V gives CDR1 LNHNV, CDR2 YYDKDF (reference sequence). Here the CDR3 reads CATSRDWTGDVIFGNQPQHF. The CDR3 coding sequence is TGTGCCACCAGCAGGGACTGGACAGGGGACGTAATTTTCGGCAATCAGCCCCAGCATTTT.

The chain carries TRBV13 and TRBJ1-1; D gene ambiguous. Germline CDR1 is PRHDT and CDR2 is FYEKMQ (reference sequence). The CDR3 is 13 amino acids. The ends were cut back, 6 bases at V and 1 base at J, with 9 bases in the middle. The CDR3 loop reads CASRNHRNTEAFF. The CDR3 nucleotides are TGTGCCAGCAGGAACCACAGGAACACTGAAGCTTTCTTT. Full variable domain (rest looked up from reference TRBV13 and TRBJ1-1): AAGVIQSPRHLIKEKRETATLKCYPIPRHDTVYWYQQGPGQDPQFLISFYEKMQSDKGSIPDRFSAQQFSDYHSELNMSSLELGDSALYFCASRNHRNTEAFFGQGTRLTVV.

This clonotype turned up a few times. The DNA of the CDR3 is TGTGCCAGCACCCAGGGGAATCAGCCCCAGCATTTT. It encodes CASTQGNQPQHF. The chain is built from TRBV28 and TRBJ1-5; perhaps TRBD1 as D (6 bases). Germline V gene data show CDR1 as MDHEN and CDR2 as SYDVKM. The CDR3 runs to 12 residues. V was shortened by 7 bases and J by 4 bases, with 8 bases between the two germline ends.

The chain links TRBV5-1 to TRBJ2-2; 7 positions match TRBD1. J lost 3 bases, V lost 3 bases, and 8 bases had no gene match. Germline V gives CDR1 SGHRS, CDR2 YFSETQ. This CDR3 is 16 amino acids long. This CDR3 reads CASSSMAGTDTGELFF. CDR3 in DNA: TGCGCCAGCAGCTCAATGGCCGGGACAGACACCGGGGAGCTGTTTTTT.

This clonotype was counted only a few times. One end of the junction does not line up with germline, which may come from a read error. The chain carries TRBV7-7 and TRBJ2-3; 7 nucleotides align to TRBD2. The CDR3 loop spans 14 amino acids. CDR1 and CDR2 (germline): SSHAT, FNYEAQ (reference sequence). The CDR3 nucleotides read TGTGCTAGCAGCTCGCGGGAGAGCACAGATACGCAGTATTTT. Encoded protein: CASSSRESTDTQYF.

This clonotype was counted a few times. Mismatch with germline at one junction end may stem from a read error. The CDR3 sequence: CATSDPTSGRTGEQFF. CDR3 nucleotide sequence: TGTGCCACCAGTGACCCCACTAGCGGGAGGACCGGTGAGCAGTTCTTC. The chain is built from TRBV12-3 or TRBV12-4 and TRBJ2-1; the match to TRBD2 covers 12 bases. The CDR3 is made up of 16 amino acids.

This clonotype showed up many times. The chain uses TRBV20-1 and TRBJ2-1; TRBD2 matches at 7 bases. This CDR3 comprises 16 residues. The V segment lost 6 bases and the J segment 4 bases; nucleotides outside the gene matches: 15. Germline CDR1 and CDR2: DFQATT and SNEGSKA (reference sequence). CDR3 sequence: CSAQGLGEGRYNEQFF. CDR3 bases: TGCAGTGCGCAGGGTTTGGGGGAGGGCCGTTACAATGAGCAGTTCTTC.

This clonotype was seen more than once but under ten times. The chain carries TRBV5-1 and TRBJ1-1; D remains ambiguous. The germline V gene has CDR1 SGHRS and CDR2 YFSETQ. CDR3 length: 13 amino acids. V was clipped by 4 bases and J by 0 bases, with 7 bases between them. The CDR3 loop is CASSTPMNTEAFF. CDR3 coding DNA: TGCGCCAGCAGCACCCCTATGAACACTGAAGCTTTCTTT.

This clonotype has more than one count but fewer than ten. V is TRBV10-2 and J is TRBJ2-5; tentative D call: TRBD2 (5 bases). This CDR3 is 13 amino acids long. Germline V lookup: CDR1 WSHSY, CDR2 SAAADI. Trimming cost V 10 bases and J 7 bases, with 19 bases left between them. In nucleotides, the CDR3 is TGCGCCACTTTACCCAGCGGAGGTGGGACCCAGTACTTC. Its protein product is CATLPSGGGTQYF.

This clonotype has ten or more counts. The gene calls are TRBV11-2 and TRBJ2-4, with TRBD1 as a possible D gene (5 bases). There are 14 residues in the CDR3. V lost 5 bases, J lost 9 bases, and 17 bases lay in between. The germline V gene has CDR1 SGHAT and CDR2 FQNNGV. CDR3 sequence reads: CASSPLQGLGIQYF. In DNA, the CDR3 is TGTGCCAGCAGCCCCCTTCAGGGCTTAGGCATTCAGTACTTC.

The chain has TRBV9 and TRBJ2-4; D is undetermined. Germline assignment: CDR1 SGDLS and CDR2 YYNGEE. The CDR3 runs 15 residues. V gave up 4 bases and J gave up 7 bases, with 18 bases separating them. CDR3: CASSIDLGGRNIQYF. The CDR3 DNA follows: TGTGCCAGCAGCATCGATTTGGGTGGACGGAACATTCAGTACTTC.